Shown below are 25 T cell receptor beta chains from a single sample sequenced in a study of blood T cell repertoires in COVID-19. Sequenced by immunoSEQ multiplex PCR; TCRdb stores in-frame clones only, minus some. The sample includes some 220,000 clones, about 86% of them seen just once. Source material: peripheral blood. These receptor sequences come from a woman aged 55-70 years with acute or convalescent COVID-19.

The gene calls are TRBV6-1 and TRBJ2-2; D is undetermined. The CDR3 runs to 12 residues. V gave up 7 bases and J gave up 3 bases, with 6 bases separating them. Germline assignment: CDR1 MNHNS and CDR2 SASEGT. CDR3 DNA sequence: TGTGCCAGCAATAAATACACCGGGGAGCTGTTTTTT. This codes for CASNKYTGELFF.

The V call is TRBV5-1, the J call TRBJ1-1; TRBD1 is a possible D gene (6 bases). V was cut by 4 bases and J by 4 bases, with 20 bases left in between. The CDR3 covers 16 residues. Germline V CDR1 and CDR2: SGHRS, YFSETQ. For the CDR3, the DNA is TGCGCCAGCAGCCCTAATGGGGGCGGTCGGCCCACTGAAGCTTTCTTT. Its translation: CASSPNGGGRPTEAFF.

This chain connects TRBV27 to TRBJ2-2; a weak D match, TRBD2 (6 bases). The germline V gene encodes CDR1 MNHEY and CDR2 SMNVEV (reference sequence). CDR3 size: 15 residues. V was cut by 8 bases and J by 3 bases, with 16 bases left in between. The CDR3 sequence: CASRRGGSYTGELFF. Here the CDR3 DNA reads TGTGCCAGCCGGAGGGGCGGATCGTACACCGGGGAGCTGTTTTTT.

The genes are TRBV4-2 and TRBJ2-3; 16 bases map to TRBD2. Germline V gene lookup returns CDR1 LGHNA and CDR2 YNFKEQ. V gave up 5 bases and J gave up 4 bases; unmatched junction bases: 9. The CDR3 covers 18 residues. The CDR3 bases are TGTGCCAGCAGCTCCGGGACTAGCGGGGGGGCCGGGGCAGATACGCAGTATTTT. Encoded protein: CASSSGTSGGAGADTQYF.

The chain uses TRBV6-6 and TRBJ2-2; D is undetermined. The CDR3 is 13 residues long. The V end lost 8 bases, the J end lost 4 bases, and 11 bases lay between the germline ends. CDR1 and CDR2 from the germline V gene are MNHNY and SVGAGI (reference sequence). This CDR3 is CASLSSGTGELFF. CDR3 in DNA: TGTGCCAGCCTGAGTTCGGGCACCGGGGAGCTGTTTTTT.

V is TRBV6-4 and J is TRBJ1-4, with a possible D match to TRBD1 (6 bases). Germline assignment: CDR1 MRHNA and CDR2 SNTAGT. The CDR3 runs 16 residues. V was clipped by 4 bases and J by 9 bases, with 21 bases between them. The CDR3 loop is CASSGGGEFRDKKLFF. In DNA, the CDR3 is TGTGCCAGCAGTGGGGGCGGTGAGTTCCGGGACAAAAAACTGTTTTTT.

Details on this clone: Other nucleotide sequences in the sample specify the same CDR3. The CDR3 here is CASSGANQPQHF. CDR3 nucleotides: TGTGCCAGCTCTGGGGCCAATCAGCCCCAGCATTTT. This chain links TRBV6-6 with TRBJ1-5; TRBD1 is a possible D gene (5 bases). The germline V and J ends were trimmed by 8 bases and 3 bases, with 8 bases remaining between them. Germline assignment: CDR1 MNHNY and CDR2 SVGAGI (reference sequence). The CDR3 is 12 amino acids.

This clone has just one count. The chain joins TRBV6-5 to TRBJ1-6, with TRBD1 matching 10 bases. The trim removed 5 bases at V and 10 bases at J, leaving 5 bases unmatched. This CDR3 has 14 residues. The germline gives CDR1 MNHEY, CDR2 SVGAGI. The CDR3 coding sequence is TGTGCCAGCAGTCCGGGACAGGGGTACTCACCCCTCCACTTT. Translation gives CASSPGQGYSPLHF.

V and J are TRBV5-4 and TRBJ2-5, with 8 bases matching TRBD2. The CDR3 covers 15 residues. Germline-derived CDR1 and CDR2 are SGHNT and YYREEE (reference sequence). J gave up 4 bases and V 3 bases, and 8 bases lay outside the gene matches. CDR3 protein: CASSSSGGYGETQYF. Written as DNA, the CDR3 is TGTGCCAGCAGCTCGTCGGGAGGGTACGGAGAGACCCAGTACTTC.

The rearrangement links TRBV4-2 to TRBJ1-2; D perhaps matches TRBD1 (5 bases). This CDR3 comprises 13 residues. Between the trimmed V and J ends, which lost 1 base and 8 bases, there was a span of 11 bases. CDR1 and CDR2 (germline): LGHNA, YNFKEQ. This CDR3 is CASSQAGVEGYTF. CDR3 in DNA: TGTGCCAGCAGCCAAGCGGGGGTGGAGGGCTACACCTTC.

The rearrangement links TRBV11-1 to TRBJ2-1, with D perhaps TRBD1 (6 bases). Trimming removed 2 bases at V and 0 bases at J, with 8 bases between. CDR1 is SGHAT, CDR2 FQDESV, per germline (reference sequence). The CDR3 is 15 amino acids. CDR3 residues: CASSLSQGSYNEQFF. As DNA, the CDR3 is TGTGCCAGCAGCTTATCACAGGGCTCCTACAATGAGCAGTTCTTC. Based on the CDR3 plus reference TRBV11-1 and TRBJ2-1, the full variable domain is EAEVAQSPRYKITEKSQAVAFWCDPISGHATLYWYRQILGQGPELLVQFQDESVVDDSQLPKDRFSAERLKGVDSTLKIQPAELGDSAMYLCASSLSQGSYNEQFFGPGTRLTVL.

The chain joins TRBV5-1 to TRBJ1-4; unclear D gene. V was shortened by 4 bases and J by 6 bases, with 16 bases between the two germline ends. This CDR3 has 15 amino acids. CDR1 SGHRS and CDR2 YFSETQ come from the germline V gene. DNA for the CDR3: TGCGCCAGCAGCCGAGCGGGAGAGGTAGATGAAAAACTGTTTTTT. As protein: CASSRAGEVDEKLFF.

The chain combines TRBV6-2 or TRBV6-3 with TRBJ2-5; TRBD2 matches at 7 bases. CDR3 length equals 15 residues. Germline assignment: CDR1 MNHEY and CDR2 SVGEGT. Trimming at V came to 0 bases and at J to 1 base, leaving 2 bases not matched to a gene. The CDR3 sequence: CASSYSGGTQETQYF. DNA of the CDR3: TGTGCCAGCAGTTACTCCGGGGGGACCCAAGAGACCCAGTACTTC.

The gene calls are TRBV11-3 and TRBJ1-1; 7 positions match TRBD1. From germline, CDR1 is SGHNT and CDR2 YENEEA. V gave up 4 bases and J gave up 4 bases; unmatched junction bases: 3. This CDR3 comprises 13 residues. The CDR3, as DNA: TGTGCCAGCAGCTCAACAGGGGTCACTGAAGCTTTCTTT. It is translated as CASSSTGVTEAFF. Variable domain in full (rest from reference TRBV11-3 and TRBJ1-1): EAGVVQSPRYKIIEKKQPVAFWCNPISGHNTLYWYLQNLGQGPELLIRYENEEAVDDSQLPKDRFSAERLKGVDSTLKIQPAELGDSAVYLCASSSTGVTEAFFGQGTRLTVV.

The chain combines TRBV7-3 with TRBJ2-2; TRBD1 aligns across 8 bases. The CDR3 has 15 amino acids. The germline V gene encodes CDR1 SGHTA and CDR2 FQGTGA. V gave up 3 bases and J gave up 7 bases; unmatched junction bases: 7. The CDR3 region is CASSFRGPQHGELFF. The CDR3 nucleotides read TGTGCCAGCAGCTTCAGGGGGCCCCAACACGGGGAGCTGTTTTTT.

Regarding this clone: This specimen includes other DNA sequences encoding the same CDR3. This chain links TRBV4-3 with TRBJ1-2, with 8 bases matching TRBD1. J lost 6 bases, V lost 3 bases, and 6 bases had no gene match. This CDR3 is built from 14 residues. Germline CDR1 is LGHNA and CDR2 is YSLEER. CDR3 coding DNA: TGCGCCAGCAGCCAGGCGGACAGGGTGGATGGCTACACCTTC. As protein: CASSQADRVDGYTF.

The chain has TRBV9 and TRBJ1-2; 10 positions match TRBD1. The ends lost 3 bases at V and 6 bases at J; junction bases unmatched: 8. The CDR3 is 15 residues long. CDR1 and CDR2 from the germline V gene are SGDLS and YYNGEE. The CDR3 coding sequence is TGTGCCAGCAGCGGACCGGGACAGGGGTTGGATGGCTACACCTTC. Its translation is CASSGPGQGLDGYTF.

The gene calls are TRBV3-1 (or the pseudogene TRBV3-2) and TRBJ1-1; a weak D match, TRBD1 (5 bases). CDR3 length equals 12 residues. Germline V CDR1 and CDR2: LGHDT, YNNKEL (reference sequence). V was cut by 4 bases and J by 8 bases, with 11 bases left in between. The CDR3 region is CASSRTGREAFF. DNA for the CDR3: TGTGCCAGCAGCCGAACAGGACGAGAAGCTTTCTTT.

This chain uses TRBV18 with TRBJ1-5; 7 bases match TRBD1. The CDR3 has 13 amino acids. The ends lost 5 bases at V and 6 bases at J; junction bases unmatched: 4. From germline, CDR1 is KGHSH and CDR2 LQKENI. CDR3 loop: CASSIDRVQPQHF. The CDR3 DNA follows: TGTGCCAGCTCAATAGACAGGGTTCAGCCCCAGCATTTT.

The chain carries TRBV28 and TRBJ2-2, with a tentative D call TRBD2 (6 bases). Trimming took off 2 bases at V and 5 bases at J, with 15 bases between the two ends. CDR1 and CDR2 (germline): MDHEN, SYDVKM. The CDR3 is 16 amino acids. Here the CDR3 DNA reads TGTGCCAGCAGTTTAGGAGGGGCCATCAAGACCGGGGAGCTGTTTTTT. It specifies CASSLGGAIKTGELFF.

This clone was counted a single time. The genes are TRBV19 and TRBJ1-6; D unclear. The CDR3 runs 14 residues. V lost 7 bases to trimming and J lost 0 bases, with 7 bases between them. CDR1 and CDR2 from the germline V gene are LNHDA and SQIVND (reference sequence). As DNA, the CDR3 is TGTGCCAGTATGGAGAGCTCCTATAATTCACCCCTCCACTTT. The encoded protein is CASMESSYNSPLHF.

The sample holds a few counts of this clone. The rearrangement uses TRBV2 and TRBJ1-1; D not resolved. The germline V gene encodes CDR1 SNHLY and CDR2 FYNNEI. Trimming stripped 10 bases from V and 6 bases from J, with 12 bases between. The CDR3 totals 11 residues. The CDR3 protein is CAIRGEAEAFF. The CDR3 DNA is TGTGCCATCCGGGGTGAGGCTGAAGCTTTCTTT.

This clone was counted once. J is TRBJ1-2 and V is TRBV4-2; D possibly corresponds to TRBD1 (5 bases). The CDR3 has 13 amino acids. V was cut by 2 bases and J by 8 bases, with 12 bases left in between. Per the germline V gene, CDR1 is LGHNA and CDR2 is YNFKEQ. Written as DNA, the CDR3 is TGTGCCAGCAGCCAACCCCAGGGATACGGCTACACCTTC. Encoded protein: CASSQPQGYGYTF.

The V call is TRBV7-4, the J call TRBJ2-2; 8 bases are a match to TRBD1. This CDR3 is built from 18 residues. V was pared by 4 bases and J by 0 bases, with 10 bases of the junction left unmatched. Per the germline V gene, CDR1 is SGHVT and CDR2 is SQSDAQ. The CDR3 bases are TGTGCCAGCAGCTCCCCACCGCGGGACAGGTCGAACACCGGGGAGCTGTTTTTT. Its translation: CASSSPPRDRSNTGELFF. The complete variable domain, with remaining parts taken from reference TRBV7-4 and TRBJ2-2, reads GAGVSQSPRYKVAKRGRDVALRCDSISGHVTLYWYRQTLGQGSEVLTYSQSDAQRDKSGRPSGRFSAERPERSVSTLKIQRTEQGDSAVYLCASSSPPRDRSNTGELFFGEGSRLTVL.

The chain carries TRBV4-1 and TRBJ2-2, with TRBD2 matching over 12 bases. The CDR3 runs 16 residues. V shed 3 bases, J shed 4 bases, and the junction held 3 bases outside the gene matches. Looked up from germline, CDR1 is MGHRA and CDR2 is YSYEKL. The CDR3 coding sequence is TGCGCCAGCAGCCACTCTAGCGGGGGGGCCACCGGGGAGCTGTTTTTT. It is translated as CASSHSSGGATGELFF.